This TCR beta chain was retrieved from a study of T cell clonotyping in hematopoietic cell transplantation. Whole-study findings and limits: At the given depth, recipient repertoires were over 95% de novo clonotypes.

Repertoires were generated with immunoSEQ multiplex PCR, while TCRdb's copy carries only in-frame clones and drops some. Here the sample spans approximately 950 clones, roughly 64% being singletons. This clone is a singleton in its sample. Antigen unknown. The CDR3 runs 13 residues. The germline gives CDR1 MNHEY, CDR2 SVGAGI. V lost 2 bases and J lost 4, with 6 bases in between. The sequences come from peripheral blood mononuclear cells, collected 30 days after allogeneic stem cell transplant. The genes are TRBV6-5 and TRBJ1-3; D is undetermined. The source of this sequence is a male patient in his sixties who had an allogeneic stem cell transplant, so the T cells may come from the graft donor. Some clones in this sample may be carry-over from other donors' samples. This CDR3 reads CASSYIGGNTIYF. The CDR3 region has the DNA TGTGCCAGCAGTTACATAGGAGGAAACACCATATATTTT.